This TCR beta chain appears in the sequencing data of a study of blood T cell repertoires in COVID-19. Study-level information: Both acute and convalescent COVID-19 samples were obtained from the United States, Italy and Spain.

Assay: immunoSEQ multiplex PCR; the TCRdb copy retains only in-frame clones and omits some. The top ten clones hold about 1.9% of a sample with about 120,000 clones, 90% of them seen once. CDR1 is LNHNV, CDR2 YYDKDF, per germline (reference sequence). V was cut by 0 bases and J by 4 bases, with 15 bases left in between. CDR3 length: 16 residues. The genes are TRBV15 and TRBJ1-2; D is perhaps TRBD1 (6 bases). This receptor was obtained from a human donor with active COVID-19. The donor label of this sample is uncertain. Material for sequencing was peripheral blood. The CDR3 bases are TGTGCCACCAGCAGAGATTTACAGGGTTCAGCCTATGGCTACACCTTC. This sequence encodes CATSRDLQGSAYGYTF.